These T cell receptor beta chains were read from a single sample in a study of blood T cell repertoires in COVID-19. Sequenced by immunoSEQ multiplex PCR; TCRdb stores in-frame clones only, minus some. Altogether 100,000 to 150,000 clones are present, approximately 85% being singletons, with the ten largest covering less than 8.5%. The specimen was peripheral blood. These receptor sequences come from a man of 80 years or more with active or convalescent COVID-19. CDR3s include the opening cysteine and the closing phenylalanine or tryptophan. The D gene is left open where the match is weak. The size of a clone is reported for some rows only, either as once, few or many, or as a class for expanded clones.

abundance	v_gene	j_gene	d_gene	CDR3nt	CDR3aa
NA	TRBV5-1	TRBJ1-2	NA	TGCGCCAGCAGCTCTAGGGGAGGTGGGGGCTATGGCTACACCTTC	CASSSRGGGGYGYTF
NA	TRBV9	TRBJ2-3	TRBD2	TGTGCCAGCAGCGTATTGAGCGGGAGGGCTTTACATACGCAGTATTTT	CASSVLSGRALHTQYF
NA	TRBV10-3	TRBJ1-5	TRBD1	TGTGCCATCAGCCTGGGACAGGGGGTTAATCAGCCCCAGCATTTT	CAISLGQGVNQPQHF
NA	TRBV9	TRBJ2-7	NA	TGTGCCAGCAGCGTAGGAGGGGGGGGTAGGTACGAGCAGTACTTC	CASSVGGGGRYEQYF
NA	TRBV10-2	TRBJ1-5	NA	TGCGCCAGCAGTGAAGCAGGGTATCAGCCCCAGCATTTT	CASSEAGYQPQHF
once	TRBV24-1	TRBJ1-3	NA	TGTGCCACCAGTGACTCCCTCGCGGGAAACACCATATATTTT	CATSDSLAGNTIYF
once	TRBV9	TRBJ2-2	NA	TGTGCCAGCAGCGTAGTACAGGGAGACACCGGGGAGCTGTTTTTT	CASSVVQGDTGELFF
few	TRBV4-2	TRBJ1-2	NA	TGTGCCAGCAGCCTCCGACTGCAGGGCGGCGCCTATGGCTACACCTTC	CASSLRLQGGAYGYTF
NA	TRBV6-2/TRBV6-3	TRBJ1-1	NA	TGTGCCAGCAGTTTATCAGACGTACGCGGCGCTGAAGCTTTCTTT	CASSLSDVRGAEAFF
NA	TRBV5-8	TRBJ2-7	NA	TGTGCCAGCAGCTTCGCAGGATACGAGCAGTACTTC	CASSFAGYEQYF
many	TRBV7-9	TRBJ2-1	NA	TGTGCCAGCAGCTTAGTAGCAAATGAGCAGTTCTTC	CASSLVANEQFF
few	TRBV25-1	TRBJ2-1	TRBD2	TGTGCCAGCAGAACCGGACTAGCGGGGGCGAATGAGCAGTTCTTC	CASRTGLAGANEQFF
NA	TRBV11-2	TRBJ2-3	TRBD2	TGTGCCAGCACCCGCCGGCTAGCGGGGAGCACAGATACGCAGTATTTT	CASTRRLAGSTDTQYF
once	TRBV6-5	TRBJ1-2	NA	TGTGCCAGCAGTTACGCGGAGGGAGGTCGGGACTATGGCTACACCTTC	CASSYAEGGRDYGYTF
NA	TRBV6-1	TRBJ1-1	NA	TGTGCCAGCAGTGGCGACGCGTGGAGCAGTTTGAACACTGAAGCTTTCTTT	CASSGDAWSSLNTEAFF
once	TRBV6-4	TRBJ2-2	NA	TGTGCCAGCAGTTTCAGTAACACCGGGGAGCTGTTTTTT	CASSFSNTGELFF
NA	TRBV4-1	TRBJ1-1	TRBD1	TGCGCCAGCAGCCAAGGGGACAGGGGGCTCAGAAACACTGAAGCTTTCTTT	CASSQGDRGLRNTEAFF
NA	TRBV30	TRBJ2-2	TRBD2	TGTGCCTGGCTAGGACTAGCGGGAACCGGGGAGCTGTTTTTT	CAWLGLAGTGELFF
NA	TRBV24-1	TRBJ1-5	TRBD1	TGTGCCACCAGTGACCGTCGACAGGGCAGCAATCAGCCCCAGCATTTT	CATSDRRQGSNQPQHF
NA	TRBV5-1	TRBJ1-1	NA	TGCGCCAGCAGGGGGGAGGAGAACACTGAAGCTTTCTTT	CASRGEENTEAFF
NA	TRBV19	TRBJ1-5	NA	TGTGCCAGTACGGGGCTCTGGGGGGGTAGCAATCAGCCCCAGCATTTT	CASTGLWGGSNQPQHF
NA	TRBV6-5	TRBJ2-7	TRBD1	TGTGCCAGCAGCCCGGGACAGGGGGGCTACGGGCAGTACTTC	CASSPGQGGYGQYF
NA	TRBV21-1	TRBJ2-7	NA	TGTGCCAGCCCCCGCGGCCAGCTCGAGCAGTACTTC	CASPRGQLEQYF
NA	TRBV10-3	TRBJ2-3	TRBD1	TGTGCCACCACCGGGACAGCAGGCACAGATACGCAGTATTTT	CATTGTAGTDTQYF
few	TRBV7-7	TRBJ1-1	NA	TGTGCCAGCTCAGCAGGGGCGAACACTGAAGCTTTCTTT	CASSAGANTEAFF
NA	TRBV15	TRBJ1-6	TRBD1	TGTGCCACCAGCAGAAACAGGGGATCGAATTCACCCCTCCACTTT	CATSRNRGSNSPLHF
many	TRBV27	TRBJ1-5	NA	TGTGCCAGCAGTATCGGGGGTCAGCCCCAGCATTTT	CASSIGGQPQHF
NA	TRBV7-9	TRBJ1-5	TRBD1	TGTGCCAGCAGCTTATACAGGGGGAAGAATCAGCCCCAGCATTTT	CASSLYRGKNQPQHF
NA	TRBV4-1	TRBJ1-5	NA	TGCGCCAGCAGGCGGGGCGTTGGTCAGCCCCAGCATTTT	CASRRGVGQPQHF
NA	TRBV6-5	TRBJ1-1	TRBD1	TGTGCCAGCAGCCGCGGGACAGAATCGTCCACTGAAGCTTTCTTT	CASSRGTESSTEAFF
NA	TRBV6-5	TRBJ1-1	NA	TGTGCCAGCAGTTCACGTGTTCGGTTCGGAGGCACTGAAGCTTTCTTT	CASSSRVRFGGTEAFF
once	TRBV30	TRBJ2-7	NA	TGTGCCTGGAGTGTACGCTACATCGGGGACTCCTACGAGCAGTACTTC	CAWSVRYIGDSYEQYF
NA	TRBV4-2	TRBJ1-6	NA	TGTGCCAGCAGCCAAGAGGGCAGTCTTTATAATTCACCCCTCCACTTT	CASSQEGSLYNSPLHF
once	TRBV24-1	TRBJ1-4	NA	TGTGCCACCAGTGAAGAGTGGGGGGGGAAACTGTTTTTT	CATSEEWGGKLFF
NA	TRBV7-8	TRBJ1-5	NA	TGTGCCAGCAGCTTAGTTTCGGGGGGGTCGCGGCCCCAGCATTTT	CASSLVSGGSRPQHF
NA	TRBV19	TRBJ1-5	NA	TGTGCCAGTAGTACGCCTCTTGGGTCAGGGTTTCACGGCAATCAGCCCCAGCATTTT	CASSTPLGSGFHGNQPQHF
NA	TRBV6-5	TRBJ1-5	NA	TGTGCCAGCAGTTATGGGGGGGATAGCAATCAGCCCCAGCATTTT	CASSYGGDSNQPQHF
NA	TRBV29-1	TRBJ1-2	NA	TGCAGCGTAAAACAGGGTGCCTATGGCTACACCTTC	CSVKQGAYGYTF
NA	TRBV23-1	TRBJ2-2	TRBD1	TGCGCCAGCAGTCAACGAGGACAGGGGGCTCGCACCGGGGAGCTGTTTTTT	CASSQRGQGARTGELFF
NA	TRBV4-1	TRBJ2-1	NA	TGCGCCAGCAGCCCGACATGGGGGAGCAGGGGGGACAATGAGCAGTTCTTC	CASSPTWGSRGDNEQFF
NA	TRBV6-6	TRBJ2-2	NA	TGTGCCAGCAGCCGCCGAAGGGACTCGAGGACCGGGGAGCTGTTTTTT	CASSRRRDSRTGELFF
NA	TRBV3-1/TRBV3-2	TRBJ1-4	TRBD1	TGTGCCAGCAGCCAAGGTCCAGGGGGGTACGAAAAACTGTTTTTT	CASSQGPGGYEKLFF
NA	TRBV20-1	TRBJ2-5	TRBD2	TGCAGTGCTAGTATTCCCGCTAGCGGGGGGTTTTTCCAAGAGACCCAGTACTTC	CSASIPASGGFFQETQYF
NA	TRBV4-2	TRBJ2-2	NA	TGTGCCAGCAGCCAGAGCGCGGGAACCACTACCGGGGAGCTGTTTTTT	CASSQSAGTTTGELFF
once	TRBV28	TRBJ2-1	NA	TGTGCCAGCAGTGATGACTCGTACAATGAGCAGTTCTTC	CASSDDSYNEQFF
NA	TRBV15	TRBJ1-1	NA	TGTGCCACCAGCAGAGTAGCGTCCGGGGAGAACACTGAAGCTTTCTTT	CATSRVASGENTEAFF